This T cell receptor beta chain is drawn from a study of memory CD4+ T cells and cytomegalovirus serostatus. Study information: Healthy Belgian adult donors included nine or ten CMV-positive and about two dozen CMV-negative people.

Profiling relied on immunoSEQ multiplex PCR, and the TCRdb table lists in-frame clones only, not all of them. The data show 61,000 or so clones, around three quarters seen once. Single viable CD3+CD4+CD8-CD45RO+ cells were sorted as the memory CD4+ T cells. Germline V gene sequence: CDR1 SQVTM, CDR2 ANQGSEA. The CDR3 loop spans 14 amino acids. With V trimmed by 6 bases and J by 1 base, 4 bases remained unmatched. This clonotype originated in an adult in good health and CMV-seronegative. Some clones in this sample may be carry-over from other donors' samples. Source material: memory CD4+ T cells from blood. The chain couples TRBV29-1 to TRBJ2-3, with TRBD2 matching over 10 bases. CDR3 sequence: CSVDTSGGTDTQYF. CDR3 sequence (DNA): TGCAGCGTGGATACTAGCGGGGGCACAGATACGCAGTATTTT.